The text below deals with one T cell receptor beta chain. These data originate in a study of blood T cell repertoires in COVID-19. The wider study: Acute and convalescent COVID-19 specimens originated in the United States, Italy and Spain. The cDNA or gDNA used as material had been derived from T cells, B-cell-depleted T cells, or PBMCs.

The germline V gene encodes CDR1 KGHSH and CDR2 LQKENI. The CDR3 runs 14 residues. V lost 6 bases, J lost 5 bases, and 6 bases stayed unmatched. The authors' processing: Nucleated cell number was recorded as an estimate derived from reference gene primer amplification. Libraries were prepared by immunoSEQ multiplex PCR; TCRdb keeps only in-frame clonotypes and omits some of them. That table is the source of V, J and clone size, and D and trimming were worked out from the DNA. The sample consists of some 35,000 clones, around nine tenths of them appearing once. This chain joins TRBV18 and TRBJ1-4; TRBD1 aligns across 7 bases. The TCR was taken from an older man with active COVID-19. The sample consisted of peripheral blood. The CDR3 region has the DNA TGTGCCAGCTCGGCAGGGGGAATAAATGAAAAACTGTTTTTT. Protein: CASSAGGINEKLFF.